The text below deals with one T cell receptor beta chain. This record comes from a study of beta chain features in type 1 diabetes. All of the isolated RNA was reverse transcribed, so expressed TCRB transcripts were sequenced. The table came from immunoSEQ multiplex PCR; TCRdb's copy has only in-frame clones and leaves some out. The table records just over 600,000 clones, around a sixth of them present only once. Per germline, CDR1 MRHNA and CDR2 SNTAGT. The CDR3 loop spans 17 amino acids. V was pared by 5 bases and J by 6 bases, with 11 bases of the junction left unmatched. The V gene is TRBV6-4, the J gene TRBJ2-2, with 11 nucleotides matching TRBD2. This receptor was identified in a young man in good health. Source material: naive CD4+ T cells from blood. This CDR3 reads CASSREVLAGVPGELFF. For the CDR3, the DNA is TGTGCCAGCAGTCGCGAAGTACTAGCGGGAGTACCCGGGGAGCTGTTTTTT.